This T cell receptor beta chain was sequenced during a study of CD8 T cells in ankylosing spondylitis. Whole-study results and caveats: CD8+ by phenotype, disease-linked clones were relatively rare in peripheral blood.

Regarding this clonotype: Its antigen is unknown.

Germline lookup yields CDR1 DFQATT and CDR2 SNEGSKA (reference sequence). This CDR3 is built from 18 residues. V shed 0 bases, J shed 4 bases, and the junction held 13 bases outside the gene matches. TCRdb analysed the 5' RACE reads with MiXCR anew, one entry per CDR3 protein. The repertoire holds about 160,000 distinct CDR3 sequences, with around a tenth as singletons. This TCR was recovered from a female donor with ankylosing spondylitis or in good health (not recorded which). The sample taken for sequencing was blood, either unsorted or a sorted T cell fraction (not recorded which). V usage is TRBV20-1 and J usage is TRBJ2-5; 11 bases align to TRBD2. CDR3 DNA: TGCAGTGCTAGAGATGCCCCAAGACTAGCGGGATTTGGAGAGACCCAGTACTTC. This codes for CSARDAPRLAGFGETQYF.